This T cell receptor beta chain was identified in a study of T cells in Graves' hyperthyroidism and ophthalmopathy. Whole-study findings and limits: Ophthalmopathy could be told apart from stable hyperthyroidism with a 13 V-J model.

This clonotype was seen a few times. Its cognate antigen is unknown. Germline CDR1 and CDR2: MNHNS and SASEGT. V was pared by 5 bases and J by 7 bases, with 9 bases between. The CDR3 length is 12 residues. RNA transcripts gave rise to amplified TCR beta CDR3 regions. TCR CDR3 underwent first-round RT-PCR with the HTBI primer set. From the multiplex PCR reads, TCRdb called clonotypes with MiXCR, one entry per CDR3 protein. This table holds approximately 430,000 distinct CDR3 sequences, about 14% found once. This rearrangement joins TRBV6-1 to TRBJ2-1; no definite D call. The TCR was taken from a man between 18 and 29 years old with Graves' ophthalmopathy. Sequenced: blood. The CDR3 nucleotides read TGTGCCAGCAGTCACCTCTATAATGAGCAGTTCTTC. Amino acid sequence: CASSHLYNEQFF.